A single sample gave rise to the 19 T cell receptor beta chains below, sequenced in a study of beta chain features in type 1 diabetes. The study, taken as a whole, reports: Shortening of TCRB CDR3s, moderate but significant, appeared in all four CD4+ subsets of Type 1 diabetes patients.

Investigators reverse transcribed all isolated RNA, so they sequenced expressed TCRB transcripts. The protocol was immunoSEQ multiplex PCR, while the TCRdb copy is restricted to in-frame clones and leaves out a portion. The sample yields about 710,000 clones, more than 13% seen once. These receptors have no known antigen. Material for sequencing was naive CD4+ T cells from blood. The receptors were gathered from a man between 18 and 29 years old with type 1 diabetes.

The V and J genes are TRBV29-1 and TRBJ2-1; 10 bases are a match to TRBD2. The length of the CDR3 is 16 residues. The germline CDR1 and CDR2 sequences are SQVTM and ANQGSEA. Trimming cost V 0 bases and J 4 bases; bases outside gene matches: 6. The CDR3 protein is CSVEDPSSGGYNEQFF. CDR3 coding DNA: TGCAGCGTTGAAGACCCTTCTAGCGGGGGTTACAATGAGCAGTTCTTC.

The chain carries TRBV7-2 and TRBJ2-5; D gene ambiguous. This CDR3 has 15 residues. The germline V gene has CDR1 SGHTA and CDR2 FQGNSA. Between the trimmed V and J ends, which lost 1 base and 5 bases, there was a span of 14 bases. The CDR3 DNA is TGTGCCAGCAGCTTAGAGATTATTTCGAGGGAGACCCAGTACTTC. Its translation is CASSLEIISRETQYF.

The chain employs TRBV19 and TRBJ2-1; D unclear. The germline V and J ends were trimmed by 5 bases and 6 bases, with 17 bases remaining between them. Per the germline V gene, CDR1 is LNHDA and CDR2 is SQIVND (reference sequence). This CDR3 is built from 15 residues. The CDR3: CASSLERLESNEQFF. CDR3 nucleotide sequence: TGTGCCAGTAGTCTCGAGCGCCTCGAGAGCAATGAGCAGTTCTTC. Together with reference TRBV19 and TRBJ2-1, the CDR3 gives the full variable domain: DGGITQSPKYLFRKEGQNVTLSCEQNLNHDAMYWYRQDPGQGLRLIYYSQIVNDFQKGDIAEGYSVSREKKESFPLTVTSAQKNPTAFYLCASSLERLESNEQFFGPGTRLTVL.

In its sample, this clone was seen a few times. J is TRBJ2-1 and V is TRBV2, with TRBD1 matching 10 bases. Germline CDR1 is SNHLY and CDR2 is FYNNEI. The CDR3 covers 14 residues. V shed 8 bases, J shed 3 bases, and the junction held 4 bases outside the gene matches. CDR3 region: CASPGTGDYNEQFF. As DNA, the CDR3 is TGTGCCAGCCCCGGGACAGGGGACTACAATGAGCAGTTCTTC.

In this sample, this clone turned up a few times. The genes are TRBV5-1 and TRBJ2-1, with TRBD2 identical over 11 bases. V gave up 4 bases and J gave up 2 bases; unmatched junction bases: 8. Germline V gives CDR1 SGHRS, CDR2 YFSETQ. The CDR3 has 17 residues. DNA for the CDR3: TGCGCCAGCAGCCCAAGACTAGCGGGAATCACCTACAATGAGCAGTTCTTC. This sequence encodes CASSPRLAGITYNEQFF.

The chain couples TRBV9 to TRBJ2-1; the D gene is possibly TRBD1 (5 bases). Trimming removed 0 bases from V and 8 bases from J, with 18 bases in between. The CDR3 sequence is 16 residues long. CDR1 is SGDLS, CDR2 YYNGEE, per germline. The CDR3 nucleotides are TGTGCCAGCAGCGTAGGGACAATCCCCCTGAGATATGAGCAGTTCTTC. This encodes CASSVGTIPLRYEQFF.

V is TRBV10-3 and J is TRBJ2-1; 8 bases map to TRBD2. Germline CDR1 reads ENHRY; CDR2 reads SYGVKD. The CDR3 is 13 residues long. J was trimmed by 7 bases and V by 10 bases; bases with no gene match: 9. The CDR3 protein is CATKGRGVNEQFF. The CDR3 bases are TGTGCCACCAAGGGGCGGGGGGTTAATGAGCAGTTCTTC.

In DNA, the CDR3 is TGTGCCAGCAGCTTAATGGGGGGAACTAGCACAGATACGCAGTATTTT. As protein: CASSLMGGTSTDTQYF. The V call is TRBV7-3, the J call TRBJ2-3; tentatively, D is TRBD2 (6 bases). Germline V gene sequence: CDR1 SGHTA, CDR2 FQGTGA. V dropped 1 base and J dropped 0 bases, with 11 bases sitting between them. CDR3 length: 16 amino acids.

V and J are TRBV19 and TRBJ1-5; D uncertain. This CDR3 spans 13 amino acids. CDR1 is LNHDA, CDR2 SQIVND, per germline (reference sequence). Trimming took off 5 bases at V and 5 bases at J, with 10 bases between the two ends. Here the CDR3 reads CASSLTRDQPQHF. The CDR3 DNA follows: TGTGCCAGTAGTTTAACTAGGGATCAGCCCCAGCATTTT.

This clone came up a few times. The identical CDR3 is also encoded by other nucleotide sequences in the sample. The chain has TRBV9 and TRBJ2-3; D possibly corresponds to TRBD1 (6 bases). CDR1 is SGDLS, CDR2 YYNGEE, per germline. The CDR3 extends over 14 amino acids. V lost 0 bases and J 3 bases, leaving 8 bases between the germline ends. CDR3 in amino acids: CASSVARGTDTQYF. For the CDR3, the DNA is TGTGCCAGCAGCGTAGCTAGGGGGACAGATACGCAGTATTTT.

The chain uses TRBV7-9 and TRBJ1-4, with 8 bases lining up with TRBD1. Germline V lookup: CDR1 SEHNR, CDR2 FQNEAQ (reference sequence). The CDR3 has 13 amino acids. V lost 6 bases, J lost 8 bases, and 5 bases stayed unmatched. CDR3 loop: CASRGQEGEKLFF. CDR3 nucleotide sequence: TGTGCCAGCAGGGGACAGGAGGGAGAAAAACTGTTTTTT.

The CDR3 bases are TGTGCCTTAAATAGGGGGTCTTCGCACACAGATACGCAGTATTTT. This encodes CALNRGSSHTDTQYF. This chain uses TRBV30 with TRBJ2-3; D may be TRBD1 (6 bases). This CDR3 is built from 15 residues. From germline, CDR1 is GTSNPN and CDR2 SVGIG (reference sequence). Trimming removed 7 bases from V and 2 bases from J, with 19 bases in between.

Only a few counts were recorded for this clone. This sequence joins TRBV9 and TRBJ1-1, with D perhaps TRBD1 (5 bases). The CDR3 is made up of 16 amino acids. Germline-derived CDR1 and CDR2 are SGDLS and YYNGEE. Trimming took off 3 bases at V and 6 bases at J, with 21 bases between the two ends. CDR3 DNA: TGTGCCAGCAGCGCCCGGCCGGGACCTCGGAGGGCTGAAGCTTTCTTT. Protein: CASSARPGPRRAEAFF.

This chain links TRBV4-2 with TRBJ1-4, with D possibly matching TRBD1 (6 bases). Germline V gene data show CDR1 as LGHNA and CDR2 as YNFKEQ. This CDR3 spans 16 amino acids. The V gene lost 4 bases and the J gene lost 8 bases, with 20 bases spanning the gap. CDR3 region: CASSPQITGNGEKLFF. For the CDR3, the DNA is TGTGCCAGCAGCCCCCAAATAACAGGGAATGGCGAAAAACTGTTTTTT.

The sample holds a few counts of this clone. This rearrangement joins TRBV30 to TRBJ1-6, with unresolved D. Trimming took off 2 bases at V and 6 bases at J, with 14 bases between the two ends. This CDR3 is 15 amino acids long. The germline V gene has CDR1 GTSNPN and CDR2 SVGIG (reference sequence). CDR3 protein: CAWSLGGSINSPLHF. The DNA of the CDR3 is TGTGCCTGGAGTTTAGGTGGCTCGATTAATTCACCCCTCCACTTT.

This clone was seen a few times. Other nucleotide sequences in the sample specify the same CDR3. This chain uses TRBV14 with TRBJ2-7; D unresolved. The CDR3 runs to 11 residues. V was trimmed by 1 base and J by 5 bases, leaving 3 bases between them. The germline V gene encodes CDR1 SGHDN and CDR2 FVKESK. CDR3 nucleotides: TGTGCCAGCAGCCAAGGCAACGAGCAGTACTTC. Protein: CASSQGNEQYF.

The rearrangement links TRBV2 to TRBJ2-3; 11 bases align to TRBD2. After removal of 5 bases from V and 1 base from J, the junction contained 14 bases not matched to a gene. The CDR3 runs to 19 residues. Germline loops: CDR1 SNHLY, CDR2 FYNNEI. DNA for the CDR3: TGTGCCAGCAGTCCTAGGCCCGGTAGCGGGGGGGCCGGCACAGATACGCAGTATTTT. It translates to CASSPRPGSGGAGTDTQYF.

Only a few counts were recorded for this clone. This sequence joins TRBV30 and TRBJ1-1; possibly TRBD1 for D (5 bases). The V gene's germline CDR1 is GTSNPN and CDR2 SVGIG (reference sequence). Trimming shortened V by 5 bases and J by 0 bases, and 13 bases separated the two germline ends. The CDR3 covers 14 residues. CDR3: CAWVPGLVNTEAFF. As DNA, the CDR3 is TGTGCCTGGGTTCCAGGGCTGGTGAACACTGAAGCTTTCTTT.

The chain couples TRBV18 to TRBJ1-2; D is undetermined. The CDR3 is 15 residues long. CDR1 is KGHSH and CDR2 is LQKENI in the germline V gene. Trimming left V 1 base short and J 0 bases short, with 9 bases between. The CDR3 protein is CASSPRQATNYGYTF. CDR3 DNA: TGTGCCAGCTCACCACGGCAGGCGACTAACTATGGCTACACCTTC.